The 7 T cell receptor beta chains listed next were all sequenced from one sample in a study of CD8+ T cells in alopecia areata. Treatment: oral pan-JAK inhibitor, 5-10 mg twice daily. Sequencing relied on a cDNA template that was reverse transcribed from extracted RNA. Method: immunoSEQ multiplex PCR; TCRdb's copy keeps in-frame clones and lacks some. The table records over 150,000 clones, around three fifths of them present only once. The sample in question was CD4+ T cells sorted from blood, obtained at week 24, from a patient treated with tofacitinib. The receptors were sampled from a human donor with alopecia areata.

This clone has a handful of counts. This chain connects TRBV14 to TRBJ2-5, with 8 bases aligning to TRBD1. Germline assignment: CDR1 SGHDN and CDR2 FVKESK. The CDR3 length is 16 residues. V dropped 0 bases and J dropped 5; count of bases not matched to a gene: 8. This CDR3 reads CASSQDHLTGVETQYF. In DNA form, the CDR3 reads TGTGCCAGCAGCCAAGACCACCTGACAGGGGTCGAGACCCAGTACTTC.

CDR3 amino acids: CSVAVAYGYTF. Written as DNA, the CDR3 is TGCAGCGTTGCCGTAGCCTATGGCTACACCTTC. The gene calls are TRBV29-1 and TRBJ1-2; D call uncertain. Trimming cost V 4 bases and J 4 bases, with 7 bases left between them. Per the germline V gene, CDR1 is SQVTM and CDR2 is ANQGSEA. The CDR3 length is 11 residues.

The chain carries TRBV7-6 and TRBJ1-5; the D gene is possibly TRBD1 (5 bases). Germline lookup yields CDR1 SGHVS and CDR2 FNYEAQ. The CDR3 contains 15 residues. Trimming took 1 base from V and 4 from J, leaving 11 bases between them. The CDR3 sequence: CASSLGGRVNQPQHF. The CDR3, as DNA: TGTGCCAGCAGCTTAGGGGGGAGGGTAAATCAGCCCCAGCATTTT.

V and J are TRBV12-5 and TRBJ2-1; the match to TRBD2 covers 7 bases. Germline V lookup: CDR1 LGHNT, CDR2 FRNRAP. Trimming took 3 bases from V and 7 from J; bases not matched to a gene: 6. This CDR3 region has 14 residues. CDR3 region: CASGLPGLLNEQFF. CDR3 DNA sequence: TGTGCTAGTGGTTTACCGGGACTACTGAATGAGCAGTTCTTC.

This chain connects TRBV6-1 to TRBJ2-7; D may be TRBD1 (6 bases). This CDR3 comprises 16 residues. Looked up from germline, CDR1 is MNHNS and CDR2 is SASEGT. Trimming left V 3 bases short and J 7 bases short, with 22 bases between. Here the CDR3 DNA reads TGTGCCAGCAGTGATAGAGGGCAGGGGATACGGGATGAGCAGTACTTC. It encodes CASSDRGQGIRDEQYF.

The V call is TRBV7-9, the J call TRBJ2-5, with TRBD1 identical over 8 bases. This CDR3 is 13 amino acids long. V lost 11 bases to trimming and J lost 5 bases; unmatched junction nucleotides: 10. Germline loops: CDR1 SEHNR, CDR2 FQNEAQ (reference sequence). CDR3 region: CALTAGGGETQYF. CDR3 nucleotide sequence: TGTGCCCTCACCGCAGGGGGCGGGGAGACCCAGTACTTC.

This chain uses TRBV30 with TRBJ1-5; TRBD1 might be the D (5 bases). Between the trimmed V and J ends, which lost 3 bases and 5 bases, there was a span of 20 bases. This CDR3 comprises 16 residues. CDR1 GTSNPN and CDR2 SVGIG come from the germline V gene (reference sequence). In DNA form, the CDR3 reads TGTGCCTGGAGGGGCCGGGGAAGGGGAAATTATCAGCCCCAGCATTTT. Amino acid sequence: CAWRGRGRGNYQPQHF.